A single sample is the source of the 12 T cell receptor beta chains below, sequenced in a study of OX40 agonist ivuxolimab in advanced cancers. Sequencing was performed with immunoSEQ multiplex PCR; in TCRdb, only in-frame clones are kept and a portion is missing. The repertoire holds some 100,000 clones, roughly 90% seen once, with less than 1% in the top ten. The source material was CD4+ or CD8+ T cells sorted from blood, sampled in a trial of the OX40 agonist ivuxolimab. These receptors all stem from an adult with an advanced solid tumor such as melanoma, head and neck, liver or kidney cancer.

The V call is TRBV4-3, the J call TRBJ1-2; D is perhaps TRBD1 (6 bases). The germline V gene has CDR1 LGHNA and CDR2 YSLEER. The CDR3 contains 15 residues. Trimming removed 0 bases at V and 3 bases at J, with 11 bases between. CDR3 sequence: CASSQETGPYYGYTF. DNA for the CDR3: TGCGCCAGCAGCCAAGAGACAGGTCCATACTATGGCTACACCTTC.

The chain is built from TRBV30 and TRBJ2-3; D is unclear. The CDR3 sequence is 11 residues long. Trimming pared 3 bases from V and 2 bases from J, leaving 3 bases between. Looked up from germline, CDR1 is GTSNPN and CDR2 is SVGIG (reference sequence). The CDR3 spells CAWSPTDTQYF. The CDR3 DNA reads TGTGCCTGGAGCCCCACAGATACGCAGTATTTT.

The genes are TRBV5-8 and TRBJ1-5, with 7 bases identical to TRBD1. With V trimmed by 4 bases and J by 0 bases, 7 bases remained unmatched. This CDR3 contains 16 residues. Germline V gene sequence: CDR1 SGHTS, CDR2 YDEGEE. CDR3 region: CASSVWDRLSNQPQHF. The CDR3 DNA reads as TGTGCCAGCAGCGTATGGGACAGACTTAGCAATCAGCCCCAGCATTTT.

This rearrangement joins TRBV23-1 to TRBJ1-5, with unresolved D. Being an ORF, TRBV23-1 has a function that is uncertain. The CDR3 has 14 amino acids. Trimming took 6 bases from V and 6 from J, leaving 15 bases between them. CDR3 residues: CASRNRRKAQPQHF. The CDR3 DNA follows: TGCGCCAGCAGAAACCGCAGGAAGGCTCAGCCCCAGCATTTT.

The chain couples TRBV5-1 to TRBJ2-1, with D tentatively TRBD1 or TRBD2 (6 bases each). Trimming removed 4 bases from V and 4 bases from J, with 15 bases in between. Germline CDR1 SGHRS, CDR2 YFSETQ. CDR3 length: 15 residues. The CDR3 region is CASSPLPGAYNEQFF. CDR3 in DNA: TGCGCCAGCAGCCCACTCCCGGGGGCATACAATGAGCAGTTCTTC.

The CDR3: CASSQDLQGSNEKLFF. The DNA for the CDR3 is TGTGCCAGCAGCCAAGACCTACAGGGGTCTAATGAAAAACTGTTTTTT. The chain joins TRBV4-2 to TRBJ1-4, with 7 nucleotides matching TRBD1. This CDR3 has 16 residues. Germline CDR1 and CDR2: LGHNA and YNFKEQ. Unmatched junction bases numbered 4, after V lost 0 bases and J lost 3 bases.

Written as DNA, the CDR3 is TGTGCCAGCAGCTTAATGGCTAGCACAGATACGCAGTATTTT. Protein sequence: CASSLMASTDTQYF. The chain is built from TRBV7-3 and TRBJ2-3; D gene ambiguous. This CDR3 region has 14 residues. Trimming took 1 base from V and 0 from J, leaving 5 bases between them. Germline values: CDR1 SGHTA, CDR2 FQGTGA.

Worth noting for this clone: Different DNA sequences within this sample yield the same CDR3. This chain uses TRBV28 with TRBJ1-5, with 8 nucleotides matching TRBD1. Germline lookup yields CDR1 MDHEN and CDR2 SYDVKM. The CDR3 sequence is 13 residues long. Unmatched junction bases numbered 1, after V lost 6 bases and J lost 3 bases. CDR3 loop: CASRTGVNQPQHF. For the CDR3, the DNA is TGTGCCAGCAGGACAGGGGTCAATCAGCCCCAGCATTTT.

The chain joins TRBV30 to TRBJ2-7; 11 bases align to TRBD1. Per germline, CDR1 GTSNPN and CDR2 SVGIG (reference sequence). The J segment lost 8 bases and the V segment lost 3 bases, leaving 9 bases of the junction unmatched. This CDR3 spans 14 amino acids. The CDR3 coding sequence is TGTGCCTGGAGCCCTCGGGACAGGGGGTTTCAGCAGTACTTC. Encoded protein: CAWSPRDRGFQQYF. Supplemented by reference TRBV30 and TRBJ2-7, the full variable domain reads SQTIHQWPATLVQPVGSPLSLECTVEGTSNPNLYWYRQAAGRGLQLLFYSVGIGQISSEVPQNLSASRPQDRQFILSSKKLLLSDSGFYLCAWSPRDRGFQQYFGPGTRLTVT.

This CDR3 reads CASSYNQGQQPQHF. The CDR3 DNA reads as TGTGCCAGCAGTTACAATCAGGGGCAGCAGCCCCAGCATTTT. The V call is TRBV6-6, the J call TRBJ1-5; a weak D match, TRBD1 (6 bases). The germline CDR1 and CDR2 sequences are MNHNY and SVGAGI (reference sequence). The CDR3 contains 14 residues. V lost 2 bases to trimming and J lost 7 bases, with 12 bases between them.

The chain carries TRBV20-1 and TRBJ1-1; D not certain. CDR3 length: 11 residues. With 3 bases removed from V and 6 bases from J, the gap between germline ends came to 8 bases. Germline CDR1 reads DFQATT; CDR2 reads SNEGSKA (reference sequence). CDR3 amino acids: CSASMGSEAFF. For the CDR3, the DNA is TGCAGTGCTAGTATGGGCTCTGAAGCTTTCTTT.

V and J are TRBV4-3 and TRBJ2-4; D possibly corresponds to TRBD1 (5 bases). Germline V lookup: CDR1 LGHNA, CDR2 YSLEER. Trimming shortened V by 0 bases and J by 8 bases, and 14 bases separated the two germline ends. The CDR3 sequence is 15 residues long. The CDR3 loop reads CASSQDSQGRDIQYF. The CDR3 DNA reads TGCGCCAGCAGCCAAGACTCGCAGGGTCGGGACATTCAGTACTTC.